This entry concerns a single TCR beta chain. Generated by immunoSEQ multiplex PCR, the TCRdb table keeps only in-frame clones and is missing some. The table lists roughly 90,000 clones, about 89% of them singletons. The entry originates in a study of T cell responses to AZD1222 COVID-19 vaccine. The sequencing used peripheral blood, collected on day 0 of MenACWY control vaccination. The TCR originated in an adult in good health.

The CDR3 sequence is CASSESGLAASQFF. The CDR3 nucleotides read TGCGCCAGCAGTGAGTCGGGGCTAGCGGCCTCGCAGTTCTTC. The rearrangement uses TRBV10-1 and TRBJ2-1; TRBD2 aligns across 7 bases. CDR1 is WNHNN, CDR2 SYGVQD, per germline (reference sequence). Losses at the gene ends were 0 bases for V and 12 bases for J; bases not matched to a gene: 8. The length of the CDR3 is 14 residues.